These T cell receptor beta chains were read from a single sample in a study of metastatic and nonmetastatic thyroid tumors. TCRdb re-analyzed the PCR reads using MiXCR. The data show roughly 8,700 clones, around 28% seen once. The sequencing sample was made of tumor tissue. Source of these receptors: a female donor with papillary thyroid cancer or a benign thyroid nodule (not recorded which). Some clones in this sample may be carry-over from other donors' samples. Each CDR3 is given without its conserved first and last residue.

v_call	cdr3_aa
TRBV20-1	SGRAGGNTDTQY
TRBV6-1	ASSAGTGGYEQY
TRBV5-1	ASSWTSGRFSYNEQF
TRBV15	ATSSEKAGATYNEQF
TRBV5-5	ASSWGNEQF
TRBV19	ASSIRVTYEQY
TRBV12-3/TRBV12-4	ASSLRRETQY
TRBV19	ASSVRSAGGPYEQF
TRBV20-1	SASGTRPNQPQH
TRBV9	ASSVGGLKGLAHNEQF
TRBV6-1	ASKLAGGLYNEQF
TRBV12-3/TRBV12-4	ASSLDRGFGSYDEQF
TRBV6-1	ASSVITGELF
TRBV12-3/TRBV12-4	ASSFGGRDYNEQF
TRBV12-3/TRBV12-4	ASSRQAGYT
TRBV30	AWSVLAVGSRRFNEKLF